This T cell receptor (beta chain) stems from a study of shared clonotypes between healthy human individuals. Study-level points and caveats: Investigators expected sequencing depth to affect clonotype sharing among donors.

Of note for this clone: Antigen unknown.

Using immunoSEQ multiplex PCR, the repertoire was profiled, and TCRdb retains in-frame clones only, with some absent. Of millions of clones detected, around 95% appear once; the ten largest clones hold 0.13%. The CDR3 has 12 residues. Looked up from germline, CDR1 is SNHLY and CDR2 is FYNNEI. Trimming left V 6 bases short and J 5 bases short, with 11 bases between. The sample was naive CD4+ T cells sorted from blood. Subset of the sample: CD45RA+ positively selected. The rearrangement links TRBV2 to TRBJ2-7; the D is unclear. The TCR sequence derives from a man aged 18 to 35 in good health. CDR3 in amino acids: CASRMLGDEQYF. The CDR3 DNA reads as TGTGCCAGCAGAATGTTGGGCGACGAGCAGTACTTC. Complete variable domain (other parts from reference TRBV2 and TRBJ2-7): EPEVTQTPSHQVTQMGQEVILRCVPISNHLYFYWYRQILGQKVEFLVSFYNNEISEKSEIFDDQFSVERPDGSNFTLKIRSTKLEDSAMYFCASRMLGDEQYFGPGTRLTVT.